The rows below give T cell receptor beta chains drawn from one sample of a study of blood T cell repertoires in COVID-19. The method was immunoSEQ multiplex PCR; TCRdb's version includes in-frame clones alone and lacks a portion of them. The data contain approximately 140,000 clones, approximately 90% of them singletons. Sequencing was carried out using peripheral blood. The receptors were sampled from a man in his sixties or seventies with active COVID-19. CDR3s include the opening cysteine and the closing phenylalanine or tryptophan. D genes are given only for firm matches. Rows may omit the clone size; those that give it use once, few, many or a size class.

D: .; J: TRBJ2-1; V: TRBV4-2; size: once; DNA: TGTGCCAGCAGCCAAGATTGGCACAATGAGCAGTTCTTC; CDR3: CASSQDWHNEQFF
D: TRBD1; J: TRBJ1-6; V: TRBV18; size: .; DNA: TGTGCCAGCTCGACGACAGGGGCGGATTCACCCCTCCACTTT; CDR3: CASSTTGADSPLHF
D: TRBD2; J: TRBJ2-7; V: TRBV7-9; size: .; DNA: TGTGCCAGCAGCGCGACACTAGCGTACGAGCAGTACTTC; CDR3: CASSATLAYEQYF
D: .; J: TRBJ2-7; V: TRBV4-1; size: once; DNA: TGCGCCAGCAGCCAATGGGACTCTCAATACGAGCAGTACTTC; CDR3: CASSQWDSQYEQYF
D: TRBD2; J: TRBJ2-1; V: TRBV5-1; size: .; DNA: TGCGCCAGCAGCTTGGGGGGTAGCGGGAGGTTTGAGCAGTTCTTC; CDR3: CASSLGGSGRFEQFF
D: .; J: TRBJ2-4; V: TRBV2; size: once; DNA: TGTGCCAGCAGTTCATCGGGGTTCAAAAACATTCAGTACTTC; CDR3: CASSSSGFKNIQYF
D: .; J: TRBJ2-7; V: TRBV6-1; size: .; DNA: TGTGCCAGCAGTGAACTCCCGGGGGGGGACAGAAGATACGAGCAGTACTTC; CDR3: CASSELPGGDRRYEQYF
D: TRBD1; J: TRBJ1-1; V: TRBV5-4; size: .; DNA: TGTGCCAGCAGCTTAGACAGGGGACCAAACACTGAAGCTTTCTTT; CDR3: CASSLDRGPNTEAFF
D: .; J: TRBJ1-1; V: TRBV4-1; size: .; DNA: TGCGCCAGCAGCCAAGAATTGAACGGGATTACTGAAGCTTTCTTT; CDR3: CASSQELNGITEAFF
D: .; J: TRBJ1-6; V: TRBV2; size: few; DNA: TGTGCCAGCAAGGTCGGGGGTACACCCCTCCACTTT; CDR3: CASKVGGTPLHF
D: TRBD1; J: TRBJ1-2; V: TRBV19; size: .; DNA: TGTGCCAGTAGCCAAACAGGGGTGAATAGCTATGGCTACACCTTC; CDR3: CASSQTGVNSYGYTF
D: .; J: TRBJ2-3; V: TRBV29-1; size: .; DNA: TGCAGCGTTGAAGGTAGCCGGGGGATAGGCACAGATACGCAGTATTTT; CDR3: CSVEGSRGIGTDTQYF
D: TRBD2; J: TRBJ2-3; V: TRBV19; size: once; DNA: TGTGCCAGTAGGGGGGGACTAGCGGGAGGATTTGGCACAGATACGCAGTATTTT; CDR3: CASRGGLAGGFGTDTQYF
D: .; J: TRBJ1-2; V: TRBV6-6; size: .; DNA: TGTGCCAGCAGTCCGACAGAGAACTATGGCTACACCTTC; CDR3: CASSPTENYGYTF
D: .; J: TRBJ1-4; V: TRBV5-6; size: .; DNA: TGTGCCAGCAGCTTGAGCTCTTACGTCCGTGAAAAACTGTTTTTT; CDR3: CASSLSSYVREKLFF
D: TRBD2; J: TRBJ2-7; V: TRBV9; size: .; DNA: TGTGCCAGCAGCCCTAGCGGTTCTTACTACGAGCAGTACTTC; CDR3: CASSPSGSYYEQYF
D: .; J: TRBJ2-1; V: TRBV29-1; size: .; DNA: TGCAGCGTCGCAAGCAGGGGACGGCGGGTAGGCAATGAGCAGTTCTTC; CDR3: CSVASRGRRVGNEQFF
D: TRBD1; J: TRBJ2-2; V: TRBV24-1; size: .; DNA: TGTGCCACCAGTGATTTGTACAGGGGAAACACCGGGGAGCTGTTTTTT; CDR3: CATSDLYRGNTGELFF
D: TRBD2; J: TRBJ2-1; V: TRBV28; size: .; DNA: TGTGCCAGCAGTTTAGGCCCCCGACTAGCGGGAGTCTCTCAGAGCTCCTACAATGAGCAGTTCTTC; CDR3: CASSLGPRLAGVSQSSYNEQFF
D: .; J: TRBJ2-3; V: TRBV7-2; size: .; DNA: TGTGCCAGCAGCTTATCTACAGGGCCAGATACGCAGTATTTT; CDR3: CASSLSTGPDTQYF
D: .; J: TRBJ2-3; V: TRBV7-6; size: .; DNA: TGTGCCAGCAGCTTAGGTACCGGGAGTGCCACAGATACGCAGTATTTT; CDR3: CASSLGTGSATDTQYF
D: TRBD1; J: TRBJ2-7; V: TRBV28; size: .; DNA: TGTGCCAGCAGTTTACCCGGGACAGGGGGCGAGCAGTACTTC; CDR3: CASSLPGTGGEQYF
D: .; J: TRBJ2-3; V: TRBV19; size: .; DNA: TGTGCCAGTACCCCCGCAGGGGCCATCACAGATACGCAGTATTTT; CDR3: CASTPAGAITDTQYF
D: .; J: TRBJ2-7; V: TRBV27; size: once; DNA: TGTGCCAGCAGTCGCGGCCCCTCCTACGAGCAGTACTTC; CDR3: CASSRGPSYEQYF